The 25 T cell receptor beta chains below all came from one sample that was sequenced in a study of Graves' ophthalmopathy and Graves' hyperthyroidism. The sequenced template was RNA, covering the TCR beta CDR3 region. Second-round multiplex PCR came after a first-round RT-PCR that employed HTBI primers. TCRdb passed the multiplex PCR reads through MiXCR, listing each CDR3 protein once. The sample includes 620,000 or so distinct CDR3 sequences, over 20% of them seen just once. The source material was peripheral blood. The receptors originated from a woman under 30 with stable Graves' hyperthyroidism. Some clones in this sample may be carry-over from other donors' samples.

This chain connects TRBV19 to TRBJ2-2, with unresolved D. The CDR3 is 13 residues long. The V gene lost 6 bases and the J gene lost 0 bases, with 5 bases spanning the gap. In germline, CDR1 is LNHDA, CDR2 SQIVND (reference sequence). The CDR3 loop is CASRDPNTGELFF. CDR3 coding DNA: TGTGCCAGTAGAGATCCGAACACCGGGGAGCTGTTTTTT.

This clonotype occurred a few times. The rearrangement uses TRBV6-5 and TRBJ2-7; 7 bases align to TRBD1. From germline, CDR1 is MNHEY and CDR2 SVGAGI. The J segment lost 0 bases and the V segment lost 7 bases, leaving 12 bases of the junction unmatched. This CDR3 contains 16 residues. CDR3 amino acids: CASILYPGQSSYEQYF. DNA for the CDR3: TGTGCCAGCATTCTCTACCCGGGACAGAGCTCCTACGAGCAGTACTTC.

The CDR3 loop is CSARAPLAKETQYF. CDR3 DNA: TGCAGTGCTAGAGCACCCCTAGCTAAAGAGACCCAGTACTTC. V is TRBV20-1 and J is TRBJ2-5; TRBD2 is a possible D gene (5 bases). CDR3 length: 14 amino acids. Deletions cut 1 base from V and 3 bases from J, with 12 bases between. Germline values: CDR1 DFQATT, CDR2 SNEGSKA (reference sequence).

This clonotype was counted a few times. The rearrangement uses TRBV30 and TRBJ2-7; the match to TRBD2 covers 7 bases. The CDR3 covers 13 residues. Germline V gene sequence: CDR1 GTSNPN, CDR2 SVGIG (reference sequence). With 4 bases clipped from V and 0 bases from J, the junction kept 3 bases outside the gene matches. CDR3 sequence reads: CAWKRGVSYEQYF. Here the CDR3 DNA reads TGTGCCTGGAAGCGGGGCGTCTCCTACGAGCAGTACTTC.

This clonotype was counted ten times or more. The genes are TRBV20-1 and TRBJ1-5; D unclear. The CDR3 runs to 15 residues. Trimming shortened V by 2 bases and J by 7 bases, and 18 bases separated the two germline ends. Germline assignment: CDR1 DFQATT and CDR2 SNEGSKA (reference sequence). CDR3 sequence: CSARRWVVGIQPQHF. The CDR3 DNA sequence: TGCAGTGCTAGACGGTGGGTAGTAGGGATCCAGCCCCAGCATTTT.

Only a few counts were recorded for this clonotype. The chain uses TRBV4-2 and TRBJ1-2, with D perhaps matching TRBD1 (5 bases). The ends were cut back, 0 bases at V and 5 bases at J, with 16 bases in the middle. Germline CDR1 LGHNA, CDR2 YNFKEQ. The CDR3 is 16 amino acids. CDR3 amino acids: CASSQDLGQGNYGYTF. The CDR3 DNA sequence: TGTGCCAGCAGCCAAGATTTGGGGCAGGGAAATTATGGCTACACCTTC.

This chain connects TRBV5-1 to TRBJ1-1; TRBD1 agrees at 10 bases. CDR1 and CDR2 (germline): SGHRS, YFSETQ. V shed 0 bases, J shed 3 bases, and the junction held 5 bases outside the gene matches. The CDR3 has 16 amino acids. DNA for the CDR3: TGCGCCAGCAGCTTGGGGGACAGGGGAAGGGACACTGAAGCTTTCTTT. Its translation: CASSLGDRGRDTEAFF.

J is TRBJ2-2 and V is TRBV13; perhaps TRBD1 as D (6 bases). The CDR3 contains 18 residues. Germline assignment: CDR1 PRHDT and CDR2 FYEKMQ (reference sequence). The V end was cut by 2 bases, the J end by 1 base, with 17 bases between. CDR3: CASSLKLVTGRNTGELFF. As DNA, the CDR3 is TGTGCCAGCAGCTTAAAGTTAGTGACAGGCCGGAACACCGGGGAGCTGTTTTTT.

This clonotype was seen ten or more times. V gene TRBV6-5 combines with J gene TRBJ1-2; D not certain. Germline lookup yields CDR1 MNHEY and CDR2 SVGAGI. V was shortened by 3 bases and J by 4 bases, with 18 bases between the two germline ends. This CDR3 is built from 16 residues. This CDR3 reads CASSYDDVDGGYGYTF. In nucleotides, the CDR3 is TGTGCCAGCAGTTATGATGACGTTGATGGTGGCTATGGCTACACCTTC.

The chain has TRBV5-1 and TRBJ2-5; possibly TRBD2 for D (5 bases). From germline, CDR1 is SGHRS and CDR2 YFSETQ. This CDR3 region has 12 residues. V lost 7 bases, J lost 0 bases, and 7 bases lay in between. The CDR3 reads CASGGHQETQYF. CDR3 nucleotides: TGCGCCAGCGGAGGACACCAAGAGACCCAGTACTTC.

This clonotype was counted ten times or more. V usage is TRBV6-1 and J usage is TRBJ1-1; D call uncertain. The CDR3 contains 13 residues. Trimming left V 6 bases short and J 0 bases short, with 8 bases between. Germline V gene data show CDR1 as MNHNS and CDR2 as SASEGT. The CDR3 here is CASSLMVNTEAFF. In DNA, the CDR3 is TGTGCCAGCAGCTTGATGGTGAACACTGAAGCTTTCTTT.

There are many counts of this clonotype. The CDR3 sequence is CSANKQDNSNQPQHF. The CDR3 DNA sequence: TGCAGTGCTAATAAACAGGACAATAGCAATCAGCCCCAGCATTTT. The V gene is TRBV20-1, the J gene TRBJ1-5, with D possibly being TRBD1 (5 bases). V was pared by 4 bases and J by 0 bases, with 13 bases between. This CDR3 is built from 15 residues. The germline V gene has CDR1 DFQATT and CDR2 SNEGSKA (reference sequence).

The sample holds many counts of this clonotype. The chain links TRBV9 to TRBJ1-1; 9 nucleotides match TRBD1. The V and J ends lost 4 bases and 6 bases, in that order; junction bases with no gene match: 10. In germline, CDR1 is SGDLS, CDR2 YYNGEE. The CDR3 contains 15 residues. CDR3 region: CASSTPDRGDAEAFF. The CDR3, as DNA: TGTGCCAGCAGCACACCAGACAGGGGGGACGCTGAAGCTTTCTTT.

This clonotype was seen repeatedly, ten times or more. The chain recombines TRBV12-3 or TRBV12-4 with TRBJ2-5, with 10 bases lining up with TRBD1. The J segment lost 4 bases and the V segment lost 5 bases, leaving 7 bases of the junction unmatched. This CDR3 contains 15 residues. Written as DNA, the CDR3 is TGTGCCAGCAGTGCCCGGACAGGGGGTGTAGAGACCCAGTACTTC. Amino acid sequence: CASSARTGGVETQYF.

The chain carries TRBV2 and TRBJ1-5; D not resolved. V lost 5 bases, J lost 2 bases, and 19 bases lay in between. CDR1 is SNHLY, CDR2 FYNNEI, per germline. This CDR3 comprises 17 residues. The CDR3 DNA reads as TGTGCCAGCAGTCAGGATCCCTTTTTGTTCGGCAATCAGCCCCAGCATTTT. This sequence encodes CASSQDPFLFGNQPQHF.

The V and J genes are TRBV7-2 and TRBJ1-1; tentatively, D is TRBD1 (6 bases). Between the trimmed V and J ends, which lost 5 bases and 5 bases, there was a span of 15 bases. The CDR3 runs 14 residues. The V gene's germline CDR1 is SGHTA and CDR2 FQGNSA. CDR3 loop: CASSQTGLETEAFF. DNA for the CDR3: TGTGCCAGCAGCCAAACAGGGCTGGAGACTGAAGCTTTCTTT.

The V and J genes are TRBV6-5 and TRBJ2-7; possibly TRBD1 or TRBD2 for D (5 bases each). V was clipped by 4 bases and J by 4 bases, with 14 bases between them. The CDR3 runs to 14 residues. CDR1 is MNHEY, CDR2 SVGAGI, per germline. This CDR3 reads CASSSVGTQYEQYF. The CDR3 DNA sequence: TGTGCCAGCAGTTCGGTTGGGACGCAGTACGAGCAGTACTTC.

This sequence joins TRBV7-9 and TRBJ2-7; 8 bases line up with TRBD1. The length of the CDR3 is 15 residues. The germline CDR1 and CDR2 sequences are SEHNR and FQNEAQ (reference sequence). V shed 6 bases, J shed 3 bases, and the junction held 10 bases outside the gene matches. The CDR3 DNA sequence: TGTGCCAGCAGTTCCGGGACAGGCGCTTACTACGAGCAGTACTTC. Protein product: CASSSGTGAYYEQYF.

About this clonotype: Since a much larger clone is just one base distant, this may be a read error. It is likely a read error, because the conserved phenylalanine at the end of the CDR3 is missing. Here the CDR3 DNA reads TGTGCCAGCACTCTTCAGGGCGGCAAAAACATTCAGTACTCC. Translated: CASTLQGGKNIQYS. The chain links TRBV12-3 or TRBV12-4 to TRBJ2-4, with TRBD1 as a possible D gene (5 bases). This CDR3 spans 14 amino acids. V shed 7 bases and J shed 3 bases, with 13 bases lying between them.

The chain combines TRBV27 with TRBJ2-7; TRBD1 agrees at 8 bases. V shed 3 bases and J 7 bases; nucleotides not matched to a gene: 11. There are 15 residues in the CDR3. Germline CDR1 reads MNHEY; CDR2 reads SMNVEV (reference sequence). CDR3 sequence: CASSFLQGGTWEQYF. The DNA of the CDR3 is TGTGCCAGCAGTTTCCTACAGGGGGGAACCTGGGAGCAGTACTTC.

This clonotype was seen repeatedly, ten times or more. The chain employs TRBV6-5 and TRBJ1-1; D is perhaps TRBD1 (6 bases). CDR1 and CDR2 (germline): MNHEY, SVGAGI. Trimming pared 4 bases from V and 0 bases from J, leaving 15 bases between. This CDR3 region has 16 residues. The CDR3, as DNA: TGTGCCAGCAGTTTTCTAGCGGGGGGCATGAACACTGAAGCTTTCTTT. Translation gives CASSFLAGGMNTEAFF.

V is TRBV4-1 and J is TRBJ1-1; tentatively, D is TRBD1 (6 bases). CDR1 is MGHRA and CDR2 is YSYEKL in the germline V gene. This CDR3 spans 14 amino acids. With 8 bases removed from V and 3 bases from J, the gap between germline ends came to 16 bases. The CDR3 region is CASGVQGRDTEAFF. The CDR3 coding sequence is TGCGCCAGCGGGGTGCAGGGGAGGGACACTGAAGCTTTCTTT.

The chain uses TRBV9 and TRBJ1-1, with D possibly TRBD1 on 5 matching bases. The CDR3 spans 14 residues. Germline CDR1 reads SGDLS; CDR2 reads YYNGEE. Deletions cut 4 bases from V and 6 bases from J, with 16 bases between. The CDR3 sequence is CASSPQTVNAEAFF. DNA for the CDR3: TGTGCCAGCAGCCCCCAGACAGTTAACGCTGAAGCTTTCTTT. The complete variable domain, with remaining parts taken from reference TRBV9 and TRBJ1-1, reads DSGVTQTPKHLITATGQRVTLRCSPRSGDLSVYWYQQSLDQGLQFLIQYYNGEERAKGNILERFSAQQFPDLHSELNLSSLELGDSALYFCASSPQTVNAEAFFGQGTRLTVV.

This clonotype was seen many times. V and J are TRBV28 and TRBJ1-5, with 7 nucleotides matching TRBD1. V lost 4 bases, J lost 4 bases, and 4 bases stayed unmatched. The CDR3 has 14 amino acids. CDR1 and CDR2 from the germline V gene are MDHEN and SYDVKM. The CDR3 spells CASSSGGLNQPQHF. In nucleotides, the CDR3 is TGTGCCAGCAGTTCAGGGGGATTGAATCAGCCCCAGCATTTT.

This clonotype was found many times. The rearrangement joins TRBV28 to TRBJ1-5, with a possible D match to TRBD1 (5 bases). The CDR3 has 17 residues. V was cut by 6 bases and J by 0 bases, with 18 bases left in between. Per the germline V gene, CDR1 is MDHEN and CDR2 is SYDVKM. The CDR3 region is CASRLGVAAYSNQPQHF. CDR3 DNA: TGTGCCAGCAGGCTAGGGGTGGCAGCTTATAGCAATCAGCCCCAGCATTTT.